This TCR beta chain is from a study of T cells in narcolepsy. Only in-frame clones appear in the TCRdb table, and some are missing; sequencing was by immunoSEQ multiplex PCR. The sample holds about 19,000 clones, around 83% seen once. The germline V and J ends were trimmed by 10 bases and 5 bases, with 23 bases remaining between them. The germline V gene has CDR1 LNHDA and CDR2 SQIVND (reference sequence). CDR3 length equals 16 residues. The clonotype comes from a human donor in good health. The rearrangement links TRBV19 to TRBJ2-2; D is possibly TRBD2 (6 bases). What was sequenced was memory (CD45RA-) CD4+ T cells from blood. Here the CDR3 reads CATRRTRDAGTGELFF. For the CDR3, the DNA is TGTGCCACCCGGCGTACGAGGGATGCGGGGACCGGGGAGCTGTTTTTT.